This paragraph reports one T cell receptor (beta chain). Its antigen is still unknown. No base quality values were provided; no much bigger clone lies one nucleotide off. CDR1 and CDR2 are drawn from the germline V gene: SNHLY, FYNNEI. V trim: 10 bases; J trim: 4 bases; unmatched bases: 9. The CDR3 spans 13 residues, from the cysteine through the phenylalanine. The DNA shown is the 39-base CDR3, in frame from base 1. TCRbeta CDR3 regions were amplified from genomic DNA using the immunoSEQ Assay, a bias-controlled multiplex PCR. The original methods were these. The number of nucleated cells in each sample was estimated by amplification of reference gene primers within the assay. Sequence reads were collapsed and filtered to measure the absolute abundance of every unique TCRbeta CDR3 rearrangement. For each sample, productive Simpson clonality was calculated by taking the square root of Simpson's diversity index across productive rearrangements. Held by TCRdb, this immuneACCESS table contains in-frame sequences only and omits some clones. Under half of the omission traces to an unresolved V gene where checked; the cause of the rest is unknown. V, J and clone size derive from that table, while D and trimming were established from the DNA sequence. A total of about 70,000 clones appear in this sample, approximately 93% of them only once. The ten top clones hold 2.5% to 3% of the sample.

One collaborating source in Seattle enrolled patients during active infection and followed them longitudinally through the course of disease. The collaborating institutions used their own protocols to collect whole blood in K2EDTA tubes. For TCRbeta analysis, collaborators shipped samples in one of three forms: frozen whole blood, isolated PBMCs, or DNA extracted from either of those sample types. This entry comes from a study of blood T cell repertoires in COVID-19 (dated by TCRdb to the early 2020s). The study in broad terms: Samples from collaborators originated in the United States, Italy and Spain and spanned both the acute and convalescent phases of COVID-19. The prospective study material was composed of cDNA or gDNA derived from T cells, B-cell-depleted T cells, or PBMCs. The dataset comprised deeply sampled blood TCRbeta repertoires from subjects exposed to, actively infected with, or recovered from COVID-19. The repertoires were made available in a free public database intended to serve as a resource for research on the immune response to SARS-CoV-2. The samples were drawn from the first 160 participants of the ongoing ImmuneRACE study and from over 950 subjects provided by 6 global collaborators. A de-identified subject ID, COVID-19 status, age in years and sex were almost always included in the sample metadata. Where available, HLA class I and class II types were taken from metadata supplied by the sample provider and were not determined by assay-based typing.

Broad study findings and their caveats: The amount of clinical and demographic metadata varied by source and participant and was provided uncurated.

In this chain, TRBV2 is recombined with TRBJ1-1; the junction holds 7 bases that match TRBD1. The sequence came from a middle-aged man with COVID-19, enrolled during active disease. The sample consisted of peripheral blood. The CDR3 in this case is CATATGSRTEAFF. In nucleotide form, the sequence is TGTGCCACCGCGACAGGGAGCCGCACTGAAGCTTTCTTT.